The source of this T cell receptor beta chain is a study of metastatic and nonmetastatic thyroid tumors. At the level of the study: A comparison of repertoires was made across blood and tumor or nodule tissue from malignant and benign thyroid patients.

This clone was detected ten times or more. No treatment of any kind had been given to any patient before thyroid surgery. Methods used by the authors: It was from CDR3 differences across clinicopathological groups that a distant-metastasis classifier for papillary thyroid cancer was built. TCRdb redid the clone calls on the PCR reads using MiXCR. TCRdb, not the original authors, processed these V and J calls. The repertoire holds roughly 44,000 clones, with 20% to 25% as singletons. The CDR3 has 13 amino acids. The germline V gene encodes CDR1 MNHNS and CDR2 SASEGT. V lost 5 bases, J lost 10 bases, and 17 bases lay in between.

Material for sequencing was tumor tissue. The TCR originated in a female donor with papillary thyroid cancer or a benign thyroid nodule (not recorded which). Some clones in this sample may be carry-over from other donors' samples. The chain recombines TRBV6-1 with TRBJ1-2, with D uncertain. CDR3 amino acids: CASSSGLGGTYTF. The CDR3 DNA reads as TGTGCCAGCAGTTCAGGTTTAGGTGGTACCTACACCTTC.